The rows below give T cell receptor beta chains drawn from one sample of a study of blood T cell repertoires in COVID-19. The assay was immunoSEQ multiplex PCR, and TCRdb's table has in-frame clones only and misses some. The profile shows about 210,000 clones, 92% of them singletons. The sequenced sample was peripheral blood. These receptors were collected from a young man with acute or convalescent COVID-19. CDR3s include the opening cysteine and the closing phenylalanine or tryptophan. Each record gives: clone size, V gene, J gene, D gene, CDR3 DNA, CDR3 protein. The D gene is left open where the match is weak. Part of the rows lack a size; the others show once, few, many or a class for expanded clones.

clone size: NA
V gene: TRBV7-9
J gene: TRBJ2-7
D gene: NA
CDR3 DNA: TGTGCCAGCAGCTTAGCGGGAGGTAGCGAGCAGTACTTC
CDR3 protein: CASSLAGGSEQYF

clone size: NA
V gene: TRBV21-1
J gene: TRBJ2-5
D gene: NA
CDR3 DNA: TGTGCCAGCAGCACGTTGACAGGGTTAGGTCAACAGACCCAGTACTTC
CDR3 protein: CASSTLTGLGQQTQYF

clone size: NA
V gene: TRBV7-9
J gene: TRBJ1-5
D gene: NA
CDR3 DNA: TGTGCCAGCAGCGTGACAGCTAGCAATCAGCCCCAGCATTTT
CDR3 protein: CASSVTASNQPQHF

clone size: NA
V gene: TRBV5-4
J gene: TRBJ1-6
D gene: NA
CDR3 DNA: TGTGCCAGCAGCTTGGATTCGGCAGGGTGGGGATCACCCCTCCACTTT
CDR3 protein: CASSLDSAGWGSPLHF

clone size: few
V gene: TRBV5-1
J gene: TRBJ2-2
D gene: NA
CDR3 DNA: TGCGCCAGCAGCTTGGGGGAGGCTGGCACCGGGGAGCTGTTTTTT
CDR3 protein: CASSLGEAGTGELFF

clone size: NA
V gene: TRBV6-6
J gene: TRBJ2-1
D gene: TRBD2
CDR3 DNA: TGTGCCAGCAGCGTTCTCGGGACTAGCGGGAGGAATGAGCAGTTCTTC
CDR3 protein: CASSVLGTSGRNEQFF

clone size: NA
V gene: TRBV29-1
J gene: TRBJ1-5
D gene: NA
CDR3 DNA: TGCAGCGCCCAGGTTGGACGGGGTCTCGATCAGCCCCAGCATTTT
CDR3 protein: CSAQVGRGLDQPQHF

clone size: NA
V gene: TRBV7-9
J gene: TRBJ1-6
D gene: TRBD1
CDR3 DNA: TGTGCCAGCAGCTCCAGACAGGGTAGCTCCTATAATTCACCCCTCCACTTT
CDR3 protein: CASSSRQGSSYNSPLHF

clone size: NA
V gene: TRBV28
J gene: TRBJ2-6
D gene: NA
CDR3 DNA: TGTGCCAGCAGTCCCTATAAGGGGTCTGTGGCCAACGTCCTGACTTTC
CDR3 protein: CASSPYKGSVANVLTF

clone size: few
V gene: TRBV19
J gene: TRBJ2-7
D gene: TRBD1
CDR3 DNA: TGTGCCAGTAGGGACAGGGGGCAGGTGGGTTACGAGCAGTACTTC
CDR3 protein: CASRDRGQVGYEQYF

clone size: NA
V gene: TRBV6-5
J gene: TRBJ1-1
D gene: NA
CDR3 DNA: TGTGCCAGCAGTTACCGGGACACCTACACTGAAGCTTTCTTT
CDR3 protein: CASSYRDTYTEAFF

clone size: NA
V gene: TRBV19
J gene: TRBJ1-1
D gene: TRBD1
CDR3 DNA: TGTGCCAGTAGTCCACGAGGGGAACCAGGGGGCGTTGAAGCTTTCTTT
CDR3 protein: CASSPRGEPGGVEAFF

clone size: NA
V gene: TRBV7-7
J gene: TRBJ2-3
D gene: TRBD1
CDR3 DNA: TGTGCTAGCAGCTTGACAGGGGGCAGGGATACGCAGTATTTT
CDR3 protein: CASSLTGGRDTQYF

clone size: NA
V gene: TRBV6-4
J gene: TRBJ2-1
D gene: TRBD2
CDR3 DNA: TGTGCCAGCAGCTCCACCGGGACTAGCGGGACGGAGGAGCAGTTCTTC
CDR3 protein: CASSSTGTSGTEEQFF

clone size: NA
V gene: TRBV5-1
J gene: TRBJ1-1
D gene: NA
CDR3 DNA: TGCGCCAGCAGCTACGGACAGACCGAAGCTTTCTTT
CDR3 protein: CASSYGQTEAFF

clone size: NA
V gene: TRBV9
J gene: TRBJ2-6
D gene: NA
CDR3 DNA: TGTGCCAGCAGCCCCCACCGTGGGGGCATAGGTGGGGCCAACGTCCTGACTTTC
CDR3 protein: CASSPHRGGIGGANVLTF

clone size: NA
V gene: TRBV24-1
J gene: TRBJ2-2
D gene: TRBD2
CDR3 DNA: TGTGCCACCAGGGGGAGTAGCGGGAGGTCGTCTGCCGGGGAGCTGTTTTTT
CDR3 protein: CATRGSSGRSSAGELFF

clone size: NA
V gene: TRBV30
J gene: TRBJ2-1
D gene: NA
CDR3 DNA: TGTGCCTGGAGTGTACTAGGGTTTGGGAGCTCCTACAATGAGCAGTTCTTC
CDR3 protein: CAWSVLGFGSSYNEQFF

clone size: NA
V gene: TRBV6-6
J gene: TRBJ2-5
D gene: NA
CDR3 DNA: TGTGCCAGCAGTTATAGTCGGGAGACCCAGTACTTC
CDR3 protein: CASSYSRETQYF

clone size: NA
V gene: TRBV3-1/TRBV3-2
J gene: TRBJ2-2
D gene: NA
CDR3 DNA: TGTGCCAGCAGCCAATGGTCGGGGAAAGGCACCGGGGAGCTGTTTTTT
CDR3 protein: CASSQWSGKGTGELFF

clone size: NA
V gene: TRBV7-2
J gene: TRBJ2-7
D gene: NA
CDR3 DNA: TGTGCCAGCAGCCCACACATGGGCAGGGTTCGTTACGAGCAGTACTTC
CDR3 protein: CASSPHMGRVRYEQYF

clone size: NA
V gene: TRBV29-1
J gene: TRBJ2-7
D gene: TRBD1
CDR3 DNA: TGCAGCGTTTACGGACAGGGGGCGCGCTACGAGCAGTACTTC
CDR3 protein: CSVYGQGARYEQYF

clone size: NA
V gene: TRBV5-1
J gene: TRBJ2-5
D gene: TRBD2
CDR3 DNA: TGCGCCAGCGCCACTCAGACTAGCGGGAGTCTAGAGACCCAGTACTTC
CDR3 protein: CASATQTSGSLETQYF

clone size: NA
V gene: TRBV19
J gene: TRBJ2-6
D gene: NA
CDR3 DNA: TGTGCCAGTAGTAGTAACCGGGGAGGTAACTCTGGGGCCAACGTCCTGACTTTC
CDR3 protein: CASSSNRGGNSGANVLTF

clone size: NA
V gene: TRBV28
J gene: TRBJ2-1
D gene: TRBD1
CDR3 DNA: TGTGCCAGCAGTCAGGGGGACGCGGCGGGCAATGAGCAGTTCTTC
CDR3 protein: CASSQGDAAGNEQFF

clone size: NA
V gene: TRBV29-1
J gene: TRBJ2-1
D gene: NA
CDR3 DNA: TGCAGCGTTGGAAGACAGAGCTCCTACAATGAGCAGTTCTTC
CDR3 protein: CSVGRQSSYNEQFF

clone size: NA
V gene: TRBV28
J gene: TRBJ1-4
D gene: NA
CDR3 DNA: TGTGCCACGAAGGAGCCGGGTTCGGGTGAAAAACTGTTTTTT
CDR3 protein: CATKEPGSGEKLFF

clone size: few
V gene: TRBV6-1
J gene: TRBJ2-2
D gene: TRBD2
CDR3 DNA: TGTGCCAGCAGTGAAGCGCTTCTGGCGGGAGGCGCCACCGGGGAGCTGTTTTTT
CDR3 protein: CASSEALLAGGATGELFF

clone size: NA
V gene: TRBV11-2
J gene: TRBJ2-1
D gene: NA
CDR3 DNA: TGTGCCAGCAGCCGACTCGTGACGCGTCCCTACAATGAGCAGTTCTTC
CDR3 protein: CASSRLVTRPYNEQFF

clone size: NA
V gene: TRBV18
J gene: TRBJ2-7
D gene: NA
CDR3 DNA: TGTGCCAGCTACCTGGACAGAAATGAGCAGTACTTC
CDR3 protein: CASYLDRNEQYF

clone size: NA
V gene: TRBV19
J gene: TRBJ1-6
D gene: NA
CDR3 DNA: TGTGCAAGAGAGGGTGCTGATTCACCCCTCCACTTT
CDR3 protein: CAREGADSPLHF

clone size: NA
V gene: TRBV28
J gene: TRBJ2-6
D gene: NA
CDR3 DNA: TGTGCCAGCAGCCCCGGGGGTTCTGGGGCCAACGTCCTGACTTTC
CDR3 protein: CASSPGGSGANVLTF

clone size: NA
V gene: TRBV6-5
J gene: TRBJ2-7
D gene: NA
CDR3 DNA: TGTGCCAGCAGGGGAGGCGGGGTCGGTAATAGCGAGCAGTACTTC
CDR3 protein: CASRGGGVGNSEQYF

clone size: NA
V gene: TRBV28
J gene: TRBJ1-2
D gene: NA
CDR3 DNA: TGTGTCCCTCCCGGGGGTATCTATGGCTACACCTTC
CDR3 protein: CVPPGGIYGYTF

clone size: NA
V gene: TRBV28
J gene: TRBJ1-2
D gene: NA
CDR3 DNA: TGTGCCAGCAGTTTAGGAGGGACCAAGTCTCGAAATGGCTACACCTTC
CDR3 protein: CASSLGGTKSRNGYTF

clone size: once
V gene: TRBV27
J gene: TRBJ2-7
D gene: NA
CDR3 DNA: TGTGCCAGCAGTTTTCAGAGAGGTTACGAGCAGTACTTC
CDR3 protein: CASSFQRGYEQYF

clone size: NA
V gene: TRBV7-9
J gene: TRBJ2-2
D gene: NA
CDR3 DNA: TGTGCCAGCAGCCGCCCCCAGGCGGGTAACACCGGGGAGCTGTTTTTT
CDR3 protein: CASSRPQAGNTGELFF

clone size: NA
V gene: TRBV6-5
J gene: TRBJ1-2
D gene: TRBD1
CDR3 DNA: TGTGCCAGCAGGGCGGGGCAGGGGGATGGCTACACCTTC
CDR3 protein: CASRAGQGDGYTF

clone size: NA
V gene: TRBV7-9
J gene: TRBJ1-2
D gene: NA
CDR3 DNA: TGTGCCAGCAGCTTAACCGGGACAAGAACTTATGGCTACACCTTC
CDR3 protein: CASSLTGTRTYGYTF

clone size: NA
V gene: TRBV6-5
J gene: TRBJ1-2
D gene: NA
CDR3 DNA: TGTGCCAGCAGTTACTCTTCGCGGAGAGACTATGGCTACACCTTC
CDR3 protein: CASSYSSRRDYGYTF

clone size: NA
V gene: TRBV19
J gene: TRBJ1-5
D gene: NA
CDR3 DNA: TGTGCCAGTAGTACATTTCAGGACAGCTACAATCAGCCCCAGCATTTT
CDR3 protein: CASSTFQDSYNQPQHF

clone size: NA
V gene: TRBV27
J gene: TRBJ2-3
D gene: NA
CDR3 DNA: TGTGCCAGCAGTTTGACACCGATTCTCGGTACGCAGTATTTT
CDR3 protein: CASSLTPILGTQYF

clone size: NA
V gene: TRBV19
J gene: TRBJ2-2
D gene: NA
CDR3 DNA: TGTGCCAGTAGTCTCGGGACCGGGGAGCTGTTTTTT
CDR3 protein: CASSLGTGELFF

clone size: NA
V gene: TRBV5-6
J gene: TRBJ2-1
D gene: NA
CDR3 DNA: TGTGCCAGCAGCTTGGCGGTTAACAATGAGCAGTTCTTC
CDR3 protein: CASSLAVNNEQFF

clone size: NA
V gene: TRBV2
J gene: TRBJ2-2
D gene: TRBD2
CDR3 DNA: TGTGCCAGCAGTGCGGCTAGCGGGATAGGGGAGCTGTTTTTT
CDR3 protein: CASSAASGIGELFF

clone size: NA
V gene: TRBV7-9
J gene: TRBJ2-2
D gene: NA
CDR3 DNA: TGTGCCAGCAGCTTGGGGGACTCCCCGGCCGGGGAGCTGTTTTTT
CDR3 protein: CASSLGDSPAGELFF

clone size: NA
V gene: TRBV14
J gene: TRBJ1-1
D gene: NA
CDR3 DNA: TGTGCCAGCAGCCAAGATCTCGACAGTGAAGCTTTCTTT
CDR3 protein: CASSQDLDSEAFF